This T cell receptor (beta chain) was captured in a study of T-cell reconstitution after alpha-beta-depleted transplantation in children. Many counts were recorded for this clonotype. Preparing the TCRbeta library involved the use of unique molecular identifiers. TCRdb re-derived calls from the PCR reads in MiXCR, one entry per CDR3 protein. The sample contains about 500,000 distinct CDR3 sequences, around a third of which appear only once. The starting material was PBMCs from the stem cell graft donor, obtained from the stem cell graft. The receptor was derived from a human donor who donated a stem cell graft to a child with aplastic anemia.

The CDR3 DNA reads TGTGCCAGCAGGGGTGGGAATGAGCAGTTCTTC. Translating gives CASRGGNEQFF. The rearrangement links TRBV12-3 or TRBV12-4 to TRBJ2-1; D is ambiguous. V was trimmed by 6 bases and J by 7 bases, leaving 7 bases between them. This CDR3 has 11 residues.